This TCR beta chain was identified during a study of response to subunit inactivated influenza vaccine. The CDR3 sequence is 14 residues long. The V gene end was trimmed by 4 bases and the J gene end by 6 bases; junction bases not matched to a gene: 8. The V gene's germline CDR1 is SGHDT and CDR2 YYEEEE. This clonotype has a count of ten or more. TCRdb recomputed calls from the RT-PCR reads with MiXCR, one row per CDR3 protein. The sample carries fewer than 600,000 distinct CDR3 sequences, approximately 7.2% recorded once. This sequence was found in a man aged 45-69 years who received an inactivated influenza vaccine. J is TRBJ2-3 and V is TRBV5-6, with 7 bases matching TRBD2. Sequencing was performed on PBMCs from blood, taken roughly 24 months after vaccination. The CDR3 nucleotides are TGTGCCAGCAGCAACTGGGACTATGGGGATACGCAGTATTTT. Protein product: CASSNWDYGDTQYF.